What follows are 3 T cell receptor beta chains derived from one specimen sequenced in a study of shared clonotypes between healthy human individuals. Clones were read by immunoSEQ multiplex PCR, and TCRdb kept only the in-frame ones, dropping some. The sample records some 530,000 clones, about 78% being singletons. The sample consisted of PBMCs. These receptors came from a woman aged 35 to 49 in good health. Some clones in this sample may be carry-over from other donors' samples.

Points on this clone: This likely reflects a read error, since a far larger clone is one base away. V is TRBV5-4 and J is TRBJ1-1; the D gene is possibly TRBD1 (5 bases). CDR1 is SGHNT and CDR2 is YYREEE in the germline V gene (reference sequence). V was clipped by 0 bases and J by 4 bases, with 16 bases between them. This CDR3 region has 16 residues. CDR3 DNA: TGTGCCAGCAGCTTGGCCCCGGGGGAGGAGGGCACTGAAGCTTTCTTT. It translates to CASSLAPGEEGTEAFF.

The rearrangement uses TRBV28 and TRBJ2-5; D is possibly TRBD1 (6 bases). Germline values: CDR1 MDHEN, CDR2 SYDVKM. Between the trimmed V and J ends, which lost 1 base and 11 bases, there was a span of 14 bases. The CDR3 runs to 13 residues. The CDR3 protein is CASSLSPDREQYF. The CDR3 nucleotides read TGTGCCAGCAGTTTATCCCCGGACAGAGAGCAGTACTTC. Together with reference TRBV28 and TRBJ2-5, the CDR3 gives the full variable domain: DVKVTQSSRYLVKRTGEKVFLECVQDMDHENMFWYRQDPGLGLRLIYFSYDVKMKEKGDIPEGYSVSREKKERFSLILESASTNQTSMYLCASSLSPDREQYFGPGTRLLVL.

V and J are TRBV29-1 and TRBJ2-5, with TRBD1 as a possible D gene (6 bases). This CDR3 has 14 residues. CDR1 is SQVTM, CDR2 ANQGSEA, per germline. Trimming removed 4 bases at V and 5 bases at J, with 17 bases between. The CDR3 protein is CSVGGGPTGETQYF. The CDR3 bases are TGCAGCGTTGGAGGGGGACCCACGGGGGAGACCCAGTACTTC.